These 30 T cell receptor beta chains share one sample of origin, sequenced in a study of cytomegalovirus exposure and HLA in healthy donors. This PCR relied on a set of 60 Vbeta primers and 13 Jbeta primers. Here immunoSEQ multiplex PCR was the method, and the copy in TCRdb shows in-frame clones only, minus some. This table holds 100,000 to 150,000 clones. The sequencing sample was made of PBMCs. The receptors derive from a man younger than 30 in good health and CMV-seronegative.

The J gene is TRBJ2-7, the V gene TRBV19, with 10 positions matching TRBD1. CDR1 is LNHDA and CDR2 is SQIVND in the germline V gene (reference sequence). This CDR3 is 14 amino acids long. V dropped 4 bases and J dropped 6; count of bases not matched to a gene: 6. CDR3 protein: CASSRGTGVREQYF. Here the CDR3 DNA reads TGTGCCAGTAGTAGAGGGACAGGGGTCCGCGAGCAGTACTTC.

The chain has TRBV4-3 and TRBJ2-3; TRBD2 matches at 8 bases. V gave up 4 bases and J gave up 0 bases; unmatched junction bases: 9. Germline V gene sequence: CDR1 LGHNA, CDR2 YSLEER. The CDR3 is 17 residues long. Here the CDR3 DNA reads TGCGCCAGCAGCCCACAAGCGGGGGCCGCTAGCACAGATACGCAGTATTTT. Its protein product is CASSPQAGAASTDTQYF.

The CDR3 protein is CASSRQQETQYF. The CDR3 DNA is TGTGCCAGCTCACGACAGCAAGAGACCCAGTACTTC. The chain uses TRBV7-6 and TRBJ2-5; a possible D gene is TRBD1 (5 bases). Per germline, CDR1 SGHVS and CDR2 FNYEAQ. The CDR3 contains 12 residues. V was clipped by 8 bases and J by 2 bases, with 9 bases between them.

This chain links TRBV5-8 with TRBJ1-5; 8 nucleotides line up with TRBD1. The CDR3 length is 14 residues. V was clipped by 4 bases and J by 5 bases; unmatched bases: 5. CDR1 and CDR2 (germline): SGHTS, YDEGEE. As DNA, the CDR3 is TGTGCCAGCAGCCCCGGACAGGGACATCAGCCCCAGCATTTT. This encodes CASSPGQGHQPQHF. Full variable domain (rest looked up from reference TRBV5-8 and TRBJ1-5): EAGVTQSPTHLIKTRGQQATLRCSPISGHTSVYWYQQALGLGLQFLLWYDEGEERNRGNFPPRFSGRQFPNYSSELNVNALELEDSALYLCASSPGQGHQPQHFGDGTRLSIL.

The V gene is TRBV27, the J gene TRBJ1-3, with D possibly TRBD1 on 5 matching bases. The germline V and J ends were trimmed by 9 bases and 3 bases, with 15 bases remaining between them. The CDR3 has 14 residues. The germline CDR1 and CDR2 sequences are MNHEY and SMNVEV (reference sequence). The DNA of the CDR3 is TGTGCCAGTTCCCAGTCAGGGTATGGAAACACCATATATTTT. It specifies CASSQSGYGNTIYF.

The genes are TRBV7-2 and TRBJ2-3; no definite D call. The germline V and J ends were trimmed by 5 bases and 4 bases, with 13 bases remaining between them. CDR1 and CDR2 (germline): SGHTA, FQGNSA. There are 14 residues in the CDR3. This CDR3 is CASSRGGMADTQYF. In DNA, the CDR3 is TGTGCCAGCAGCCGCGGCGGAATGGCAGATACGCAGTATTTT.

The chain uses TRBV5-4 and TRBJ1-2; D not resolved. Germline-derived CDR1 and CDR2 are SGHNT and YYREEE (reference sequence). The V end was cut by 6 bases, the J end by 0 bases, with 15 bases between. The CDR3 length is 15 residues. CDR3 DNA: TGTGCCAGCACCATGAACCTCGGGGCTAACTATGGCTACACCTTC. Its protein product is CASTMNLGANYGYTF.

The gene calls are TRBV7-2 and TRBJ2-3; 9 bases fit TRBD1. CDR1 and CDR2 from the germline V gene are SGHTA and FQGNSA. This CDR3 region has 15 residues. The J segment lost 4 bases and the V segment lost 5 bases, leaving 7 bases of the junction unmatched. CDR3 loop: CASSLPRQGADTQYF. The DNA of the CDR3 is TGTGCCAGCAGCCTCCCGAGACAGGGGGCAGATACGCAGTATTTT.

The rearrangement uses TRBV5-6 and TRBJ2-1, with no clear D. Per the germline V gene, CDR1 is SGHDT and CDR2 is YYEEEE. Trimming removed 4 bases from V and 7 bases from J, with 15 bases in between. This CDR3 has 14 residues. CDR3 amino acids: CASSPPAGWNEQFF. CDR3 in DNA: TGTGCCAGCAGCCCACCGGCAGGTTGGAATGAGCAGTTCTTC.

The chain has TRBV6-5 and TRBJ2-2, with D possibly being TRBD1 (6 bases). CDR1 and CDR2 from the germline V gene are MNHEY and SVGAGI. V shed 4 bases and J shed 5 bases, with 11 bases lying between them. CDR3 size: 14 residues. As DNA, the CDR3 is TGTGCCAGCAGTTTCACAGGGTTTACCGGGGAGCTGTTTTTT. This encodes CASSFTGFTGELFF.

The V call is TRBV7-8, the J call TRBJ2-5; TRBD2 matches at 8 bases. After removal of 5 bases from V and 3 bases from J, the junction contained 2 bases not matched to a gene. Germline V gives CDR1 SGHVS, CDR2 FQNEAQ. The CDR3 runs to 13 residues. The CDR3 nucleotides are TGTGCCAGCAGCCCCGGGGGGGAAGAGACCCAGTACTTC. Residues: CASSPGGEETQYF.

The chain is built from TRBV10-3 and TRBJ1-6, with D possibly TRBD1 on 6 matching bases. Trimming left V 11 bases short and J 10 bases short, with 21 bases between. Germline CDR1 and CDR2: ENHRY and SYGVKD. The CDR3 has 14 amino acids. CDR3 sequence (DNA): TGTGCCGTAAGGATAGGGGGTGGAGGATCACCCCTCCACTTT. Translated: CAVRIGGGGSPLHF.

The CDR3 reads CASSPQGGLAGGEQYF. CDR3 sequence (DNA): TGTGCCAGCAGCCCCCAAGGGGGACTAGCGGGAGGTGAGCAGTACTTC. V usage is TRBV7-2 and J usage is TRBJ2-7; 15 bases are shared with TRBD2. V was clipped by 5 bases and J by 7 bases; unmatched bases: 9. The CDR3 sequence is 16 residues long. The germline gives CDR1 SGHTA, CDR2 FQGNSA.

The chain employs TRBV18 and TRBJ1-5; D ambiguous. The germline V and J ends were trimmed by 4 bases and 7 bases, with 14 bases remaining between them. Germline V CDR1 and CDR2: KGHSH, LQKENI. This CDR3 spans 14 amino acids. Written as DNA, the CDR3 is TGTGCCAGCTCACTCCGAGAAATGGGCCAGCCCCAGCATTTT. It yields the protein CASSLREMGQPQHF.

The chain recombines TRBV7-6 with TRBJ2-2, with 11 nucleotides matching TRBD2. V dropped 3 bases and J dropped 1; count of bases not matched to a gene: 1. CDR3 size: 16 residues. Germline V lookup: CDR1 SGHVS, CDR2 FNYEAQ. CDR3 loop: CASSFGLAGNTGELFF. The DNA of the CDR3 is TGTGCCAGCAGCTTCGGACTAGCGGGGAACACCGGGGAGCTGTTTTTT.

The chain links TRBV6-5 to TRBJ2-2, with a tentative D call TRBD2 (5 bases). Germline CDR1 and CDR2: MNHEY and SVGAGI. With 6 bases removed from V and 5 bases from J, the gap between germline ends came to 10 bases. The CDR3 consists of 13 residues. CDR3 amino acids: CASRTPGTGELFF. CDR3 nucleotides: TGTGCCAGCAGGACGCCGGGAACCGGGGAGCTGTTTTTT.

The chain has TRBV7-9 and TRBJ1-1; tentatively, D is TRBD1 (5 bases). Germline CDR1 reads SEHNR; CDR2 reads FQNEAQ (reference sequence). V was pared by 11 bases and J by 2 bases, with 15 bases between. This CDR3 comprises 13 residues. This CDR3 is CAGMGQSNTEAFF. The CDR3, as DNA: TGTGCCGGAATGGGGCAGTCCAACACTGAAGCTTTCTTT.

The chain recombines TRBV11-2 with TRBJ1-4, with TRBD1 matching over 7 bases. CDR3 length: 14 residues. Unmatched junction bases numbered 2, after V lost 3 bases and J lost 4 bases. Germline CDR1 SGHAT, CDR2 FQNNGV. CDR3 sequence (DNA): TGTGCCAGCAGCTTCGGGACAGTTAATGAAAAACTGTTTTTT. Translated, it gives CASSFGTVNEKLFF.

The rearrangement links TRBV30 to TRBJ1-4; D is uncertain. With 2 bases removed from V and 0 bases from J, the gap between germline ends came to 22 bases. Germline V CDR1 and CDR2: GTSNPN, SVGIG (reference sequence). The CDR3 contains 19 residues. The CDR3: CAWSLSRHSPIATNEKLFF. The CDR3 nucleotides read TGTGCCTGGAGTTTATCCCGACACTCACCCATTGCAACTAATGAAAAACTGTTTTTT.

The chain links TRBV6-5 to TRBJ2-2, with 10 bases identical to TRBD2. CDR1 and CDR2 (germline): MNHEY, SVGAGI. The J segment lost 6 bases and the V segment lost 6 bases, leaving 7 bases of the junction unmatched. The CDR3 runs 15 residues. This chain's CDR3 is CASSLLAGVAGELFF. The CDR3 region has the DNA TGTGCCAGCAGCCTTCTAGCGGGAGTGGCCGGGGAGCTGTTTTTT.

The chain recombines TRBV28 with TRBJ1-4; 10 positions match TRBD1. Trimming cost V 5 bases and J 7 bases; bases outside gene matches: 7. The CDR3 is 15 amino acids. In germline, CDR1 is MDHEN, CDR2 SYDVKM. In DNA, the CDR3 is TGTGCCAGCAGTACGGACAGGGGGACCGGTGAAAAACTGTTTTTT. Its translation is CASSTDRGTGEKLFF.

The chain links TRBV6-5 to TRBJ1-2; D unclear. Germline-derived CDR1 and CDR2 are MNHEY and SVGAGI. CDR3 length: 13 residues. Between the trimmed V and J ends, which lost 2 bases and 5 bases, there was a span of 9 bases. CDR3 in amino acids: CASSYGTRYGYTF. In DNA form, the CDR3 reads TGTGCCAGCAGTTACGGCACGAGGTATGGCTACACCTTC.

The chain couples TRBV27 to TRBJ2-2, with a possible D match to TRBD1 (6 bases). CDR3 length equals 16 residues. Germline V gene data show CDR1 as MNHEY and CDR2 as SMNVEV (reference sequence). V lost 6 bases, J lost 2 bases, and 16 bases lay in between. CDR3: CASRGTPIFNTGELFF. DNA of the CDR3: TGTGCCAGCAGGGGGACACCCATCTTTAACACCGGGGAGCTGTTTTTT.

The CDR3 nucleotides are TGTGCCAGCATGCAGGACAGGGGGAGGCACACTGAAGCTTTCTTT. It translates to CASMQDRGRHTEAFF. The chain joins TRBV2 to TRBJ1-1; TRBD1 matches at 10 bases. Germline CDR1 reads SNHLY; CDR2 reads FYNNEI. There are 15 residues in the CDR3. V trimming: 7 bases; J trimming: 3 bases; junction bases outside the gene matches: 8.

The chain combines TRBV6-5 with TRBJ1-6; TRBD1 aligns across 8 bases. V dropped 2 bases and J dropped 5; count of bases not matched to a gene: 2. The CDR3 length is 15 residues. CDR1 is MNHEY and CDR2 is SVGAGI in the germline V gene. The CDR3 spells CASSYTGGDNSPLHF. CDR3 coding DNA: TGTGCCAGCAGTTACACAGGGGGTGATAATTCACCCCTCCACTTT.

This chain connects TRBV10-3 to TRBJ2-5, with a tentative D call TRBD2 (6 bases). The J call may be incorrect, as the DNA end agrees better with TRBJ2-7. Germline CDR1 is ENHRY and CDR2 is SYGVKD. There are 13 residues in the CDR3. The CDR3 region is CAISAGLPYEQYF. CDR3 in DNA: TGTGCCATCAGTGCGGGACTTCCCTACGAGCAGTACTTC.

The gene calls are TRBV7-2 and TRBJ2-7; D is perhaps TRBD1 (5 bases). This CDR3 has 14 amino acids. CDR1 is SGHTA and CDR2 is FQGNSA in the germline V gene. V lost 3 bases, J lost 0 bases, and 9 bases lay in between. Written as DNA, the CDR3 is TGTGCCAGCAGCTTGGGGCTAGTCTCCTACGAGCAGTACTTC. Its protein is CASSLGLVSYEQYF.

The rearrangement links TRBV15 to TRBJ1-3; 8 nucleotides line up with TRBD1. Germline V CDR1 and CDR2: LNHNV, YYDKDF (reference sequence). The CDR3 runs to 14 residues. J lost 4 bases, V lost 9 bases, and 8 bases had no gene match. CDR3 sequence: CATADREGGNTIYF. In DNA, the CDR3 is TGTGCCACTGCGGACAGGGAGGGGGGAAACACCATATATTTT.

The chain carries TRBV7-2 and TRBJ1-2; TRBD1 might be the D (6 bases). Per germline, CDR1 SGHTA and CDR2 FQGNSA. V gave up 5 bases and J gave up 0 bases, with 10 bases separating them. CDR3 length equals 14 residues. This CDR3 reads CASSPRTANYGYTF. CDR3 in DNA: TGTGCCAGCAGCCCCCGGACAGCTAACTATGGCTACACCTTC.

CDR3: CASSQDAGVFFGNTIYF. The DNA of the CDR3 is TGCGCCAGCAGCCAAGATGCAGGGGTATTTTTCGGAAACACCATATATTTT. This chain connects TRBV4-1 to TRBJ1-3; tentatively, D is TRBD1 (6 bases). CDR3 length: 17 amino acids. Germline-derived CDR1 and CDR2 are MGHRA and YSYEKL. The germline V and J ends were trimmed by 0 bases and 4 bases, with 16 bases remaining between them.